The 7 T cell receptor beta chains below were found in one sample sequenced in a study of CD8+CD57+ T cells in acquired aplastic anemia. Genomic DNA served as template for TCR beta VDJ and CDR3 profiling. TCRdb called the reads again in MiXCR, with one record for every CDR3 protein. The data contain 200,000 to 250,000 distinct CDR3 sequences, 30% to 40% of them seen just once; the ten biggest clones take up approximately 1.2%. Sequencing was carried out using sorted CD4+, CD8+, or CD8+CD57+ T cells (not recorded which) from PBMCs. The receptors were sampled from a human donor in good health, serving as a control.

CDR3 protein: CASRMSQGPSYEQYF. In DNA, the CDR3 is TGTGCCAGCAGGATGTCACAGGGGCCCTCCTACGAGCAGTACTTC. The J gene is TRBJ2-7, the V gene TRBV6-1; 7 positions match TRBD1. The junction had 8 bases not matched to a gene; V was cut back by 6 bases and J by 0 bases. Germline-derived CDR1 and CDR2 are MNHNS and SASEGT. The length of the CDR3 is 15 residues.

Note on this clonotype: A much larger clone is a single base away; this may be a read error. The conserved closing phenylalanine or tryptophan is absent in this CDR3, likely reflecting a read error. CDR3 coding DNA: TGTGCCAGTCTAAAAGACAGGCACTATGGCTACACCCTC. Translating gives CASLKDRHYGYTL. This rearrangement joins TRBV19 to TRBJ1-2; perhaps TRBD1 as D (6 bases). Between the trimmed V and J ends, which lost 8 bases and 3 bases, there was a span of 13 bases. Germline lookup yields CDR1 LNHDA and CDR2 SQIVND (reference sequence). The CDR3 has 13 amino acids.

The chain employs TRBV15 and TRBJ2-1, with D tentatively TRBD1 (6 bases). Germline V gene data show CDR1 as LNHNV and CDR2 as YYDKDF (reference sequence). The CDR3 sequence is 17 residues long. With 7 bases removed from V and 9 bases from J, the gap between germline ends came to 28 bases. CDR3 nucleotides: TGTGCCACCACCGGCGACTTTGGGACAAGGGGTACTGGTGAGCAGTTCTTC. Translated: CATTGDFGTRGTGEQFF.

Concerning this clonotype itself: The germline gene is not matched at one end of the junction; a read error may be the cause. The rearrangement joins TRBV20-1 to TRBJ2-5; 10 positions agree with TRBD2. The CDR3 is made up of 15 amino acids. CDR1 DFQATT and CDR2 SNEGSKA come from the germline V gene (reference sequence). The CDR3 loop reads CSVGDGLAVQEAQYF. CDR3 coding DNA: TGCAGTGTTGGGGACGGACTAGCGGTCCAAGAGGCCCAGTACTTC.

This clonotype occurred a few times. It may be a read error: a sequence one base away is much more abundant. The chain carries TRBV24-1 and TRBJ1-1, with 7 nucleotides matching TRBD1. Germline loops: CDR1 KGHDR, CDR2 SFDVKD. The length of the CDR3 is 15 residues. Here the CDR3 reads CATRAGDRLNTGAFF. CDR3 nucleotides: TGTGCCACCAGGGCGGGGGACAGATTAAACACTGGAGCTTTCTTT.

This clonotype was seen at least ten times. V gene TRBV7-8 combines with J gene TRBJ1-2; 7 nucleotides match TRBD1. Germline V gene lookup returns CDR1 SGHVS and CDR2 FQNEAQ. V was clipped by 5 bases and J by 3 bases; unmatched bases: 3. The CDR3 has 13 amino acids. Written as DNA, the CDR3 is TGTGCCAGCAGCCTACAGGGGTACTATGGCTACACCTTC. Protein: CASSLQGYYGYTF. Based on the CDR3 plus reference TRBV7-8 and TRBJ1-2, the full variable domain is GAGVSQSPRYKVAKRGQDVALRCDPISGHVSLFWYQQALGQGPEFLTYFQNEAQLDKSGLPSDRFFAERPEGSVSTLKIQRTQQEDSAVYLCASSLQGYYGYTFGSGTRLTVV.

This clonotype was observed a few times. A much more abundant neighbour one base away suggests this may be a read error. This chain joins TRBV20-1 and TRBJ2-7; D possibly corresponds to TRBD1 (6 bases). V lost 6 bases to trimming and J lost 2 bases, with 17 bases between them. This CDR3 has 14 amino acids. Germline V lookup: CDR1 DFQATT, CDR2 SNEGSKA (reference sequence). The CDR3: CSATGQLSPYEQYF. CDR3 in DNA: TGCAGTGCAACAGGACAGCTCAGCCCCTACGAGCAGTACTTC.